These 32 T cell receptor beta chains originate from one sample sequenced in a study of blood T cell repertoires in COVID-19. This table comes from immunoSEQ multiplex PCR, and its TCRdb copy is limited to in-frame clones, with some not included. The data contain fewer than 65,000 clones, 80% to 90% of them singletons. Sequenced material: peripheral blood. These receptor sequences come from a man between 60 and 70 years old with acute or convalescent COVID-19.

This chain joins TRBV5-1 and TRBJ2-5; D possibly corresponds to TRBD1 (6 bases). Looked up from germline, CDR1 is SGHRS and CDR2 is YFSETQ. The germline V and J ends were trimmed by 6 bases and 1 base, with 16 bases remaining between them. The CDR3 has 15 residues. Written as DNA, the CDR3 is TGCGCCAGCAAGGTCGGGACACAAGCCCAAGAGACCCAGTACTTC. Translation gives CASKVGTQAQETQYF.

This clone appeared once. CDR3 in DNA: TGTGCCAGCAGCTTAGCGAAGGCTAGCGTCTACGAGCAGTACTTC. Amino acids: CASSLAKASVYEQYF. This sequence joins TRBV7-2 and TRBJ2-7; a weak D match, TRBD2 (6 bases). The CDR3 loop spans 15 amino acids. Germline values: CDR1 SGHTA, CDR2 FQGNSA. Trimming removed 0 bases at V and 3 bases at J, with 12 bases between.

This CDR3 reads CASSPSYEQYF. In DNA form, the CDR3 reads TGTGCCAGCAGCCCATCCTACGAGCAGTACTTC. The chain joins TRBV11-2 to TRBJ2-7; unclear D gene. V lost 5 bases and J lost 1, with 3 bases in between. The CDR3 has 11 amino acids. Germline V lookup: CDR1 SGHAT, CDR2 FQNNGV.

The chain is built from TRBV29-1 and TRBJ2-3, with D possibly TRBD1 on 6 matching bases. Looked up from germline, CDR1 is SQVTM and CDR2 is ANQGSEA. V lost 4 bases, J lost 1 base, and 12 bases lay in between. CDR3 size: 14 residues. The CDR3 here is CSVGRAGGTDTQYF. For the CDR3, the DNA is TGCAGCGTTGGAAGGGCAGGGGGCACAGATACGCAGTATTTT.

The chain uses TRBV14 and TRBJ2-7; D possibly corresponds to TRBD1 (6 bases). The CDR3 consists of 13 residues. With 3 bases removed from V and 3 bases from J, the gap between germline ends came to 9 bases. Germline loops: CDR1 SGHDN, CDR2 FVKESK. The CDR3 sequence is CASSHDRSYEQYF. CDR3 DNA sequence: TGTGCCAGCAGCCATGACAGGAGCTACGAGCAGTACTTC.

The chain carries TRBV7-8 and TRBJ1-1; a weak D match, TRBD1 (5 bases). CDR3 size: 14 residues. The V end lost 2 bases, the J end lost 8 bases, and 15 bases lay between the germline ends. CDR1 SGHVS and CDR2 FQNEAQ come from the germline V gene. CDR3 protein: CASSLLSAGREAFF. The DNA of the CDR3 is TGTGCCAGCAGCTTACTATCCGCGGGGCGCGAAGCTTTCTTT.

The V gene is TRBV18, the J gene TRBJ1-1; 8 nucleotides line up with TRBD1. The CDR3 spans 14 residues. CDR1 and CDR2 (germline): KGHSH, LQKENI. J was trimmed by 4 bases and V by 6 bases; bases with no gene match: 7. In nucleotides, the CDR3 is TGTGCCAGCTCGGTAACAGGGGGGTCCACTGAAGCTTTCTTT. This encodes CASSVTGGSTEAFF.

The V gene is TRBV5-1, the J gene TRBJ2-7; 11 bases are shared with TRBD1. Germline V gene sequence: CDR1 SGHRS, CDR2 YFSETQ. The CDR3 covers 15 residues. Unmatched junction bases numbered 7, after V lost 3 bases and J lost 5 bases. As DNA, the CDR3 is TGCGCCAGCAGCTCGCGGGACAGGGGGTTCAACGAGCAGTACTTC. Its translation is CASSSRDRGFNEQYF.

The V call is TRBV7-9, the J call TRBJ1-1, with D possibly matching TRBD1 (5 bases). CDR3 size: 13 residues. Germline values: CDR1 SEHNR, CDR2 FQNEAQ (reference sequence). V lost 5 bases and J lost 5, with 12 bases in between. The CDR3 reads CASSVDRGTEAFF. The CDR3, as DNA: TGTGCCAGCAGCGTCGACCGGGGGACTGAAGCTTTCTTT. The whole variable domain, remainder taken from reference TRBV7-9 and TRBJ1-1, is DTGVSQNPRHKITKRGQNVTFRCDPISEHNRLYWYRQTLGQGPEFLTYFQNEAQLEKSRLLSDRFSAERPKGSFSTLEIQRTEQGDSAMYLCASSVDRGTEAFFGQGTRLTVV.

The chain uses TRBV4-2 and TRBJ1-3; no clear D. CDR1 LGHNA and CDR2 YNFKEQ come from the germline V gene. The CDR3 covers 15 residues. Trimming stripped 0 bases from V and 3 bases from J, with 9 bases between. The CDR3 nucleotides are TGTGCCAGCAGCCAAGACAGGTCTGATGGAAACACCATATATTTT. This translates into CASSQDRSDGNTIYF.

CDR3 DNA sequence: TGTGCCAGCTCACCCGGGTCCTTCGCGTCAGATACGCAGTATTTT. It is translated as CASSPGSFASDTQYF. This chain joins TRBV18 and TRBJ2-3, with unresolved D. Trimming took off 3 bases at V and 4 bases at J, with 14 bases between the two ends. Germline values: CDR1 KGHSH, CDR2 LQKENI. The CDR3 has 15 amino acids.

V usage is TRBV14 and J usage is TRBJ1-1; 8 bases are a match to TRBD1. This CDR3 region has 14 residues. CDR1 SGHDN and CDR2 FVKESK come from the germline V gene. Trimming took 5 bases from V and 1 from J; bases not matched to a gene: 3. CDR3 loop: CASSFGQGNTEAFF. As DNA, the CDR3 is TGTGCCAGCAGCTTCGGACAGGGGAACACTGAAGCTTTCTTT.

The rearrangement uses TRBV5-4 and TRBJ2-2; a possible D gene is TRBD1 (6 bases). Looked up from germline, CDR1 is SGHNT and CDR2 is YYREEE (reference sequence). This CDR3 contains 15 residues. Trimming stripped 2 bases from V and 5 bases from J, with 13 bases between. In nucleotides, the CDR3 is TGTGCCAGCAGCTTTCAGGGGAGAGATACCGGGGAGCTGTTTTTT. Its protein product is CASSFQGRDTGELFF. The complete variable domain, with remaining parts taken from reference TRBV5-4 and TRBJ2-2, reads ETGVTQSPTHLIKTRGQQVTLRCSSQSGHNTVSWYQQALGQGPQFIFQYYREEENGRGNFPPRFSGLQFPNYSSELNVNALELDDSALYLCASSFQGRDTGELFFGEGSRLTVL.

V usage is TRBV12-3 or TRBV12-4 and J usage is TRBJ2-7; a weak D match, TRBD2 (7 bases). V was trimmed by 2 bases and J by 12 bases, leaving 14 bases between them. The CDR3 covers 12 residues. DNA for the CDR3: TGTGCCAGCAGTTTATGGGGGGGCTTGACGTACTTC. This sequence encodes CASSLWGGLTYF.

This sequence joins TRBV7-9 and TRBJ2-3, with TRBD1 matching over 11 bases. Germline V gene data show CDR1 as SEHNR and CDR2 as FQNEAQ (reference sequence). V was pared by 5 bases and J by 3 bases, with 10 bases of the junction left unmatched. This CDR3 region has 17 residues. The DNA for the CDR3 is TGTGCCAGCAGCCACCCCCCCGGACAGGGGGCAACAGATACGCAGTATTTT. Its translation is CASSHPPGQGATDTQYF.

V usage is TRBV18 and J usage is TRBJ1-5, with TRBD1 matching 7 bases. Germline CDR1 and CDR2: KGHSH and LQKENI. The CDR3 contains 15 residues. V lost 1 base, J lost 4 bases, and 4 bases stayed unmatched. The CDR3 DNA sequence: TGTGCCAGCTCACCACAGGGGGCGGAGAATCAGCCCCAGCATTTT. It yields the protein CASSPQGAENQPQHF.

The CDR3: CATSDQGTGRHEQYF. The CDR3 DNA sequence: TGTGCCACCAGTGATCAAGGGACAGGGCGCCACGAGCAGTACTTC. The chain has TRBV24-1 and TRBJ2-7, with 9 bases matching TRBD1. Per the germline V gene, CDR1 is KGHDR and CDR2 is SFDVKD. Losses at the gene ends were 3 bases for V and 5 bases for J; bases not matched to a gene: 7. CDR3 length equals 15 residues.

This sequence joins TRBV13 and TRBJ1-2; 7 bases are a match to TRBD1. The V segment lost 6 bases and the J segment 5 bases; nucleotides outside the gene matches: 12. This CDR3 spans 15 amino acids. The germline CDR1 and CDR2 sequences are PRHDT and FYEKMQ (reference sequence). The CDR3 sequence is CASRPRGERNYGYTF. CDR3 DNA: TGTGCCAGCAGACCCAGGGGGGAAAGGAATTATGGCTACACCTTC.

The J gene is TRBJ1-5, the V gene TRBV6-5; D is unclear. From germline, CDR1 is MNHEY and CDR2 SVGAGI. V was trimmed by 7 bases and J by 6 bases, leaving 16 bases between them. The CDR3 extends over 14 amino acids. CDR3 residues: CASIRADGGQPQHF. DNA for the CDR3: TGTGCCAGCATACGGGCTGATGGAGGTCAGCCCCAGCATTTT.

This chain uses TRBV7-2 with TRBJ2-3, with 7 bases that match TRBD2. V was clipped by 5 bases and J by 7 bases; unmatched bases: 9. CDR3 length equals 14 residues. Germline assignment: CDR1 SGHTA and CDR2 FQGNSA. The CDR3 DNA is TGTGCCAGCAGCGATTGGGGGGGAGCTTATACGCAGTATTTT. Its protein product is CASSDWGGAYTQYF.

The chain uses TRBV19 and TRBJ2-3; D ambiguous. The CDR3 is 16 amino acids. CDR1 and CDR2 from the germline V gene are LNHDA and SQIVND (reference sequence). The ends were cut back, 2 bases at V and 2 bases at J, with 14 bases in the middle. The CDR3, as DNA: TGTGCCAGTAGTATATACTCCGAGGAGATCACAGATACGCAGTATTTT. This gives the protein CASSIYSEEITDTQYF.

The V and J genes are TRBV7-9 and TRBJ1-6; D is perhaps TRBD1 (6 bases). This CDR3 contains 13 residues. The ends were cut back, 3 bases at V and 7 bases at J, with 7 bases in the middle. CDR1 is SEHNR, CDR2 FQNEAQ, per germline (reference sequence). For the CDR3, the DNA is TGTGCCAGCAGCTTTACAGGGAATTCACCCCTCCACTTT. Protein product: CASSFTGNSPLHF.

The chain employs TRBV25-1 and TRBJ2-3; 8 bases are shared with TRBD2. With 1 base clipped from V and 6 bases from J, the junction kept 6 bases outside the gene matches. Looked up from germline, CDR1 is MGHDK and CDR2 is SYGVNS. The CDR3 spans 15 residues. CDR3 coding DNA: TGTGCCAGCAGTGAATTGGCGGGGGGTGATGATACGCAGTATTTT. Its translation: CASSELAGGDDTQYF.

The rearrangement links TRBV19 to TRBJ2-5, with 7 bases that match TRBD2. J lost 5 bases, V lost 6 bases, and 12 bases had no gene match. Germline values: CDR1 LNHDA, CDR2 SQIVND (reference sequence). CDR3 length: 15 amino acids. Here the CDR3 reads CASSLSGTPGETQYF. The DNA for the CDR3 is TGTGCCAGTAGCCTCAGCGGGACCCCGGGGGAGACCCAGTACTTC.

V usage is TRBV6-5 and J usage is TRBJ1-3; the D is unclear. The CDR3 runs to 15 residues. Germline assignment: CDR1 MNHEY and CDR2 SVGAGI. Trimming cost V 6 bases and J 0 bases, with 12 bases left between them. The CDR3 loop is CASRTQTNSGNTIYF. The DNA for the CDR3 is TGTGCCAGCAGGACACAGACGAACTCTGGAAACACCATATATTTT.

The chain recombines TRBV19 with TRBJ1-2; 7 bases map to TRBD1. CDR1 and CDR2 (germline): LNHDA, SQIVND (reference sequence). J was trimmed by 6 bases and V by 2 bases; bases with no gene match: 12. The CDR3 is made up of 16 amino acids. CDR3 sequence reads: CASSIQRLGGADGYTF. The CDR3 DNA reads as TGTGCCAGTAGTATACAGCGGTTAGGGGGCGCAGATGGCTACACCTTC.

The CDR3 DNA reads TGTGCCAGCAGACCAGGGACTAGCGGTGGGGATGAGCAGTTCTTC. It translates to CASRPGTSGGDEQFF. The gene calls are TRBV7-9 and TRBJ2-1; 11 bases are a match to TRBD2. This CDR3 comprises 15 residues. J lost 8 bases, V lost 6 bases, and 9 bases had no gene match. Germline loops: CDR1 SEHNR, CDR2 FQNEAQ (reference sequence).

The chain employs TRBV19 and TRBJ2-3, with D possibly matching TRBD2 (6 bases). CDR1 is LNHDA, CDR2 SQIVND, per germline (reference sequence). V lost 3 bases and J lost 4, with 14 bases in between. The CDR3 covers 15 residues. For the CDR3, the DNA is TGTGCCAGTAGTATTGGAGGGGTTCGGGCAGATACGCAGTATTTT. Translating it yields CASSIGGVRADTQYF. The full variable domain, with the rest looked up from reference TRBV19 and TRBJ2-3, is DGGITQSPKYLFRKEGQNVTLSCEQNLNHDAMYWYRQDPGQGLRLIYYSQIVNDFQKGDIAEGYSVSREKKESFPLTVTSAQKNPTAFYLCASSIGGVRADTQYFGPGTRLTVL.

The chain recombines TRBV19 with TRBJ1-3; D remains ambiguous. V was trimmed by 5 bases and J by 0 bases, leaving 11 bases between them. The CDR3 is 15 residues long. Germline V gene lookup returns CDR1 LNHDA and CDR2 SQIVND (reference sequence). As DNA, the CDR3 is TGTGCCAGTAGTGCCCGTGCGTTCTCTGGAAACACCATATATTTT. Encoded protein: CASSARAFSGNTIYF.

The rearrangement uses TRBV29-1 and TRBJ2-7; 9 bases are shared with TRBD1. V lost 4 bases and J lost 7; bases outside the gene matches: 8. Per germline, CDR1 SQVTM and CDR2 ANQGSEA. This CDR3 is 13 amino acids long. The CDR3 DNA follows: TGCAGCGTTGGGCGGACAGGGGTGGGAGAGCAGTACTTC. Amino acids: CSVGRTGVGEQYF.

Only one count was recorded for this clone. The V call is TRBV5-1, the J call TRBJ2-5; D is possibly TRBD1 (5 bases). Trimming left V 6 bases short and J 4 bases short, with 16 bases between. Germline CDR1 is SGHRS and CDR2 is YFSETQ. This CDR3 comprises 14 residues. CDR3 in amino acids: CASTFLTGLETQYF. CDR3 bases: TGCGCCAGCACCTTCCTTACAGGATTAGAGACCCAGTACTTC.

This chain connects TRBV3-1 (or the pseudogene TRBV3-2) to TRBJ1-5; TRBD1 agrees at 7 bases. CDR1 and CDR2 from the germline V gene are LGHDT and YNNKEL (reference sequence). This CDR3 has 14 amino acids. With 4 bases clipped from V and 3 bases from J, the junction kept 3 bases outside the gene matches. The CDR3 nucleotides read TGTGCCAGCAGCCGGGGGACAGTCAATCAGCCCCAGCATTTT. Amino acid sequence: CASSRGTVNQPQHF.